Shown below are 20 T cell receptor beta chains from a single sample sequenced in a study of shared clonotypes between healthy human individuals. The data were produced by immunoSEQ multiplex PCR, yet TCRdb's version contains in-frame clones alone and is incomplete. The sample lists over 1.4 million clones, roughly 95% occurring once. The source material was naive CD4+ T cells sorted from blood. The subset was: CD45RA+ positively selected. All receptors derive from a man in his thirties or forties in good health.

This chain connects TRBV7-2 to TRBJ1-3; D might be TRBD1 (5 bases). The V end lost 0 bases, the J end lost 2 bases, and 14 bases lay between the germline ends. CDR3 length: 17 residues. CDR1 SGHTA and CDR2 FQGNSA come from the germline V gene. CDR3 loop: CASSLARGGLTGNTIYF. The DNA for the CDR3 is TGTGCCAGCAGCTTAGCGCGGGGGGGACTGACTGGAAACACCATATATTTT. The full variable domain, with the rest looked up from reference TRBV7-2 and TRBJ1-3, is GAGVSQSPSNKVTEKGKDVELRCDPISGHTALYWYRQSLGQGLEFLIYFQGNSAPDKSGLPSDRFSAERTGGSVSTLTIQRTQQEDSAVYLCASSLARGGLTGNTIYFGEGSWLTVV.

The rearrangement links TRBV10-3 to TRBJ2-1; 11 nucleotides agree with TRBD1. This CDR3 is built from 14 residues. Germline V gives CDR1 ENHRY, CDR2 SYGVKD. V lost 10 bases to trimming and J lost 6 bases; unmatched junction nucleotides: 8. The CDR3 region has the DNA TGTGCCACGCAACTCGGGACAGGGGGCAATGAGCAGTTCTTC. It is translated as CATQLGTGGNEQFF.

The chain recombines TRBV29-1 with TRBJ2-1; D unresolved. The CDR3 covers 13 residues. V was trimmed by 7 bases and J by 6 bases, leaving 16 bases between them. The germline gives CDR1 SQVTM, CDR2 ANQGSEA. The CDR3: CSGTFGSPNEQFF. CDR3 coding DNA: TGCAGCGGAACCTTCGGGTCGCCCAATGAGCAGTTCTTC.

The rearrangement joins TRBV5-1 to TRBJ2-5, with D possibly being TRBD1 or TRBD2 (5 bases each). From germline, CDR1 is SGHRS and CDR2 YFSETQ. Trimming took off 4 bases at V and 3 bases at J, with 16 bases between the two ends. The CDR3 totals 15 residues. The CDR3 reads CASSRAPGAEETQYF. CDR3 DNA: TGCGCCAGCAGCCGCGCCCCCGGGGCAGAAGAGACCCAGTACTTC. Full variable domain (outside the CDR3, taken from reference TRBV5-1 and TRBJ2-5): KAGVTQTPRYLIKTRGQQVTLSCSPISGHRSVSWYQQTPGQGLQFLFEYFSETQRNKGNFPGRFSGRQFSNSRSEMNVSTLELGDSALYLCASSRAPGAEETQYFGPGTRLLVL.

The chain joins TRBV6-1 to TRBJ2-1, with unresolved D. The CDR3 is made up of 13 amino acids. The germline V gene encodes CDR1 MNHNS and CDR2 SASEGT. V was trimmed by 0 bases and J by 12 bases, leaving 12 bases between them. CDR3 sequence: CASSEAGPPGQFF. In nucleotides, the CDR3 is TGTGCCAGCAGTGAAGCAGGCCCACCGGGGCAGTTCTTC.

This chain joins TRBV7-2 and TRBJ2-1, with D perhaps TRBD1 (5 bases). CDR1 and CDR2 from the germline V gene are SGHTA and FQGNSA. Between the trimmed V and J ends, which lost 1 base and 8 bases, there was a span of 12 bases. The CDR3 has 14 amino acids. CDR3 region: CASSLVVWGDEQFF. CDR3 bases: TGTGCCAGCAGCTTAGTGGTATGGGGCGATGAGCAGTTCTTC.

This chain uses TRBV11-3 with TRBJ2-1; 9 nucleotides agree with TRBD1. This CDR3 comprises 14 residues. Germline V CDR1 and CDR2: SGHNT, YENEEA. After removal of 5 bases from V and 10 bases from J, the junction contained 9 bases not matched to a gene. The CDR3 DNA follows: TGTGCCAGCAGCCACGGAAAAACAGGGGGCGAGCAGTTCTTC. It yields the protein CASSHGKTGGEQFF.

This chain links TRBV2 with TRBJ1-2; 8 bases are a match to TRBD1. The CDR3 spans 13 residues. V dropped 2 bases and J dropped 8; count of bases not matched to a gene: 4. Germline V CDR1 and CDR2: SNHLY, FYNNEI. The CDR3 DNA reads as TGTGCCAGCAGTGAACAGGGGGCTATAGGCTACACCTTC. Its translation is CASSEQGAIGYTF.

V usage is TRBV27 and J usage is TRBJ2-1, with 12 bases that match TRBD2. CDR3 size: 15 residues. Per the germline V gene, CDR1 is MNHEY and CDR2 is SMNVEV (reference sequence). J gave up 4 bases and V 6 bases, and 4 bases lay outside the gene matches. The CDR3 sequence: CASSQGLAGYNEQFF. The CDR3 DNA sequence: TGTGCCAGCAGCCAAGGACTAGCGGGGTACAATGAGCAGTTCTTC.

This chain connects TRBV5-1 to TRBJ2-5, with D tentatively TRBD1 or TRBD2 (5 bases each). The V gene's germline CDR1 is SGHRS and CDR2 YFSETQ. V dropped 1 base and J dropped 5 bases, with 12 bases sitting between them. The CDR3 totals 14 residues. The CDR3 DNA is TGCGCCAGCAGCTTGTACCTGAGGGGTGAGACCCAGTACTTC. Encoded protein: CASSLYLRGETQYF.

J is TRBJ1-5 and V is TRBV4-3; no reliable D call. The CDR3 runs to 13 residues. Germline V gene lookup returns CDR1 LGHNA and CDR2 YSLEER. With 0 bases removed from V and 4 bases from J, the gap between germline ends came to 4 bases. The CDR3 bases are TGCGCCAGCAGCCAAGATCAGAATCAGCCCCAGCATTTT. This translates into CASSQDQNQPQHF.

The CDR3 DNA sequence: TGTGCCAGCAGTGCCCGGACAGGGGGCACTGAAGCTTTCTTT. Protein sequence: CASSARTGGTEAFF. This chain links TRBV6-4 with TRBJ1-1, with 10 bases fitting TRBD1. Germline trimming cut 4 bases from V and 4 bases from J; bases unmatched to any gene: 3. Germline CDR1 and CDR2: MRHNA and SNTAGT. The CDR3 consists of 14 residues.

The chain recombines TRBV5-1 with TRBJ1-1, with a possible D match to TRBD1 (5 bases). CDR3 length: 14 residues. V was clipped by 4 bases and J by 1 base, with 11 bases between them. Germline assignment: CDR1 SGHRS and CDR2 YFSETQ. The DNA of the CDR3 is TGCGCCAGCAGCGATCAGGGTGGGAACACTGAAGCTTTCTTT. It translates to CASSDQGGNTEAFF.

The rearrangement uses TRBV5-4 and TRBJ2-5, with D tentatively TRBD1 (7 bases). V dropped 5 bases and J dropped 5 bases, with 13 bases sitting between them. The CDR3 length is 13 residues. The germline V gene has CDR1 SGHNT and CDR2 YYREEE (reference sequence). CDR3 residues: CASSRRGRETQYF. In DNA form, the CDR3 reads TGTGCCAGCAGTAGGAGGGGGCGGGAGACCCAGTACTTC.

The V call is TRBV5-5, the J call TRBJ1-4; perhaps TRBD1 as D (5 bases). Germline CDR1 SGHKS, CDR2 YYEKEE (reference sequence). CDR3 length: 16 amino acids. Deletions cut 4 bases from V and 8 bases from J, with 21 bases between. This chain's CDR3 is CASSPDPGTWGEKLFF. The CDR3 DNA is TGTGCCAGCAGCCCAGACCCCGGGACTTGGGGGGAAAAACTGTTTTTT.

This sequence joins TRBV29-1 and TRBJ1-1; 9 nucleotides agree with TRBD1. V trimming: 5 bases; J trimming: 3 bases; junction bases outside the gene matches: 10. The CDR3 runs 15 residues. Germline CDR1 is SQVTM and CDR2 is ANQGSEA. In DNA form, the CDR3 reads TGCAGCGTTCGGAGGGGACAGGGTTCGTACACTGAAGCTTTCTTT. Translating it yields CSVRRGQGSYTEAFF. Filled out from reference TRBV29-1 and TRBJ1-1, the complete variable domain reads SAVISQKPSRDICQRGTSLTIQCQVDSQVTMMFWYRQQPGQSLTLIATANQGSEATYESGFVIDKFPISRPNLTFSTLTVSNMSPEDSSIYLCSVRRGQGSYTEAFFGQGTRLTVV.

This clone was seen just once. V and J are TRBV7-6 and TRBJ2-5, with no clear D. V shed 0 bases and J shed 4 bases, with 9 bases lying between them. CDR1 SGHVS and CDR2 FNYEAQ come from the germline V gene. The CDR3 is 14 amino acids. CDR3 coding DNA: TGTGCCAGCAGCTTAGCGTGGGGTAGAGAGACCCAGTACTTC. It encodes CASSLAWGRETQYF.

The chain uses TRBV7-9 and TRBJ2-1, with 14 bases fitting TRBD2. The V and J ends lost 4 bases and 7 bases, in that order; junction bases with no gene match: 6. Germline loops: CDR1 SEHNR, CDR2 FQNEAQ (reference sequence). The CDR3 spans 16 residues. In nucleotides, the CDR3 is TGTGCCAGCAGCTCTTTGGGACTAGCGGGAGCGAATGAGCAGTTCTTC. Protein product: CASSSLGLAGANEQFF.

J is TRBJ2-7 and V is TRBV28; D is tentatively TRBD1 or TRBD2 (5 bases each). The CDR3 has 15 amino acids. V was cut by 5 bases and J by 3 bases, with 17 bases left in between. The V gene's germline CDR1 is MDHEN and CDR2 SYDVKM. The CDR3 is CASSGTGPRFYEQYF. The CDR3 coding sequence is TGTGCCAGCAGTGGAACGGGGCCTAGGTTCTACGAGCAGTACTTC.

The chain employs TRBV2 and TRBJ2-7, with 8 bases fitting TRBD2. Germline V gene data show CDR1 as SNHLY and CDR2 as FYNNEI. CDR3 length: 15 amino acids. Trimming cost V 6 bases and J 6 bases; bases outside gene matches: 13. The CDR3 reads CASRDLGTRISEQYF. In nucleotides, the CDR3 is TGTGCCAGCAGGGATTTGGGGACTAGAATCTCCGAGCAGTACTTC. Drawing the rest from reference TRBV2 and TRBJ2-7, the complete variable domain is EPEVTQTPSHQVTQMGQEVILRCVPISNHLYFYWYRQILGQKVEFLVSFYNNEISEKSEIFDDQFSVERPDGSNFTLKIRSTKLEDSAMYFCASRDLGTRISEQYFGPGTRLTVT.